The 8 T cell receptor beta chains presented below share a single source sample, sequenced in a study of cytomegalovirus exposure and HLA in healthy donors. The PCR used 60 Vbeta and 13 Jbeta primers. Assay: immunoSEQ multiplex PCR; the TCRdb copy retains only in-frame clones and omits some. The data contain about 70,000 clones, just over 85% of them singletons. The sample was PBMCs. These receptors came from a woman aged 25 to 39 in good health and CMV-seronegative.

This sequence joins TRBV9 and TRBJ2-3; TRBD2 matches 9 bases. V shed 4 bases, J shed 2 bases, and the junction held 11 bases outside the gene matches. This CDR3 has 17 residues. Per germline, CDR1 SGDLS and CDR2 YYNGEE. The CDR3 DNA is TGTGCCAGCAGCTCCGGTGTCCTAGCGGGACCCACAGATACGCAGTATTTT. Its translation: CASSSGVLAGPTDTQYF.

The chain carries TRBV23-1 and TRBJ1-1, with D perhaps matching TRBD1 (6 bases). TRBV23-1 is an ORF for which the function is uncertain. The CDR3 is 14 amino acids. Trimming took 7 bases from V and 3 from J, leaving 15 bases between them. The chain's CDR3 is CASKGPGGHTEAFF. DNA for the CDR3: TGCGCCAGCAAAGGTCCGGGGGGCCACACTGAAGCTTTCTTT.

The chain employs TRBV6-1 and TRBJ1-1; 8 positions agree with TRBD1. With V trimmed by 5 bases and J by 1 base, 6 bases remained unmatched. This CDR3 contains 15 residues. Germline V lookup: CDR1 MNHNS, CDR2 SASEGT. The CDR3 DNA is TGTGCCAGCAGTCCTGCCGGGACAGGGAACACTGAAGCTTTCTTT. Translated, it gives CASSPAGTGNTEAFF.

This sequence joins TRBV7-9 and TRBJ2-2, with D uncertain. CDR1 is SEHNR, CDR2 FQNEAQ, per germline (reference sequence). Trimming removed 1 base from V and 2 bases from J, with 5 bases in between. The CDR3 covers 14 residues. In DNA form, the CDR3 reads TGTGCCAGCAGCTTAGGAGCTAACACCGGGGAGCTGTTTTTT. This gives the protein CASSLGANTGELFF.

The CDR3 sequence: CASSITAQETQYF. The CDR3 DNA follows: TGTGCCAGTAGTATTACAGCCCAAGAGACCCAGTACTTC. The chain links TRBV19 to TRBJ2-5, with no clear D. Germline CDR1 and CDR2: LNHDA and SQIVND (reference sequence). Trimming removed 3 bases at V and 1 base at J, with 6 bases between. This CDR3 has 13 amino acids. Drawing the rest from reference TRBV19 and TRBJ2-5, the complete variable domain is DGGITQSPKYLFRKEGQNVTLSCEQNLNHDAMYWYRQDPGQGLRLIYYSQIVNDFQKGDIAEGYSVSREKKESFPLTVTSAQKNPTAFYLCASSITAQETQYFGPGTRLLVL.

In this sample, this clone turned up once. This rearrangement joins TRBV2 to TRBJ2-7; 7 bases agree with TRBD2. J lost 2 bases, V lost 4 bases, and 2 bases had no gene match. CDR3 length: 13 amino acids. Germline V lookup: CDR1 SNHLY, CDR2 FYNNEI. The CDR3 coding sequence is TGTGCCAGCAGTGTCGGACTAGCCTACGAGCAGTACTTC. The encoded protein is CASSVGLAYEQYF. The full variable domain, completed using reference TRBV2 and TRBJ2-7, is EPEVTQTPSHQVTQMGQEVILRCVPISNHLYFYWYRQILGQKVEFLVSFYNNEISEKSEIFDDQFSVERPDGSNFTLKIRSTKLEDSAMYFCASSVGLAYEQYFGPGTRLTVT.

This chain links TRBV11-2 with TRBJ2-2; a weak D match, TRBD1 (5 bases). Trimming removed 5 bases at V and 4 bases at J, with 14 bases between. The CDR3 is made up of 15 amino acids. The V gene's germline CDR1 is SGHAT and CDR2 FQNNGV. CDR3 in DNA: TGTGCCAGCAGCCCCGTAACAGGAAGCACCGGGGAGCTGTTTTTT. It specifies CASSPVTGSTGELFF.

The V gene is TRBV19, the J gene TRBJ2-1, with TRBD2 matching over 11 bases. The CDR3 runs to 16 residues. CDR1 is LNHDA and CDR2 is SQIVND in the germline V gene (reference sequence). J was trimmed by 4 bases and V by 6 bases; bases with no gene match: 8. CDR3 region: CASRIIAGGPYNEQFF. The CDR3 DNA reads as TGTGCCAGTAGAATCATAGCGGGAGGGCCATACAATGAGCAGTTCTTC. Full variable domain (outside the CDR3, taken from reference TRBV19 and TRBJ2-1): DGGITQSPKYLFRKEGQNVTLSCEQNLNHDAMYWYRQDPGQGLRLIYYSQIVNDFQKGDIAEGYSVSREKKESFPLTVTSAQKNPTAFYLCASRIIAGGPYNEQFFGPGTRLTVL.